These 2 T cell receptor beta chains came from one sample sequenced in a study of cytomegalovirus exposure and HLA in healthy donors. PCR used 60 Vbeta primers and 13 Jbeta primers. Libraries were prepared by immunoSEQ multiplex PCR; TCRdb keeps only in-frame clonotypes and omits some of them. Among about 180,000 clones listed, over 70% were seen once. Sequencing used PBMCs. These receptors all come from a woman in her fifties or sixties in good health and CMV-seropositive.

In DNA form, the CDR3 reads TGTGCCAGCAGTGAAGGGGGGACAGGGGGCAAAGGTACGCAGTATTTT. This sequence encodes CASSEGGTGGKGTQYF. The chain is built from TRBV2 and TRBJ2-3, with TRBD1 identical over 12 bases. Trimming cost V 1 base and J 8 bases; bases outside gene matches: 7. CDR3 length: 16 residues. Germline-derived CDR1 and CDR2 are SNHLY and FYNNEI.

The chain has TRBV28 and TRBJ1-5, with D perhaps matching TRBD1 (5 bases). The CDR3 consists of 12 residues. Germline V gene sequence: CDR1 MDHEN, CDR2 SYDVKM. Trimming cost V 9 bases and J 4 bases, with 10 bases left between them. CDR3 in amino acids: CASDSFNQPQHF. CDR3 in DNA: TGTGCCAGTGACAGTTTTAATCAGCCCCAGCATTTT. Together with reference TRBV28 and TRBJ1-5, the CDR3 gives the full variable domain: DVKVTQSSRYLVKRTGEKVFLECVQDMDHENMFWYRQDPGLGLRLIYFSYDVKMKEKGDIPEGYSVSREKKERFSLILESASTNQTSMYLCASDSFNQPQHFGDGTRLSIL.